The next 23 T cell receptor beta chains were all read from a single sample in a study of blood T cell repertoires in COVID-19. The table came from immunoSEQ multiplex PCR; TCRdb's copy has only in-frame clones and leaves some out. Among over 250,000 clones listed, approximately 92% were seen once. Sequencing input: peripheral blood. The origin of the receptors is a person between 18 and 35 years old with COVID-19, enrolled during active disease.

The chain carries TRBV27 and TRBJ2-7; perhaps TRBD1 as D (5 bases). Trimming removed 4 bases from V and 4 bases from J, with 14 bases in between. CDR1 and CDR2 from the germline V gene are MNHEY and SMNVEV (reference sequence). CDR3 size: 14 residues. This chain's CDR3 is CASSSGISQYEQYF. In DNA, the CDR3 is TGTGCCAGCAGTTCAGGGATTTCCCAGTACGAGCAGTACTTC.

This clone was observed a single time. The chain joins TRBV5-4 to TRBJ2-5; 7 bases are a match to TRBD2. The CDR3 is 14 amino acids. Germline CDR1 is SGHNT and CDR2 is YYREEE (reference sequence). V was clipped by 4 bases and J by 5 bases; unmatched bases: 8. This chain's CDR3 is CASSPRGGVETQYF. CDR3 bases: TGTGCCAGCAGCCCAAGGGGAGGGGTCGAGACCCAGTACTTC.

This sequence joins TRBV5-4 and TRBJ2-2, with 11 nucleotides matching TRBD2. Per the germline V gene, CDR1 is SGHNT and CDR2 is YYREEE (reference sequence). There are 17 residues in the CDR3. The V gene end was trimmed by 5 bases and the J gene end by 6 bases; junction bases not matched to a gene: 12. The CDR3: CASRLAGVSPGAGELFF. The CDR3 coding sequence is TGTGCCAGCAGACTAGCGGGAGTTAGTCCGGGGGCCGGGGAGCTGTTTTTT. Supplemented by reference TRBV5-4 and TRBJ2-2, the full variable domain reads ETGVTQSPTHLIKTRGQQVTLRCSSQSGHNTVSWYQQALGQGPQFIFQYYREEENGRGNFPPRFSGLQFPNYSSELNVNALELDDSALYLCASRLAGVSPGAGELFFGEGSRLTVL.

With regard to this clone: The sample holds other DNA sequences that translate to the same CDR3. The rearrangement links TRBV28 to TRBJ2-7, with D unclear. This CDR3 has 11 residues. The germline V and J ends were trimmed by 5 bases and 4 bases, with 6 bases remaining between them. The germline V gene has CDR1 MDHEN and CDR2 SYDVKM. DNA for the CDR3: TGTGCCAGCAGTCGCCTATACGAGCAGTACTTC. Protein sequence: CASSRLYEQYF.

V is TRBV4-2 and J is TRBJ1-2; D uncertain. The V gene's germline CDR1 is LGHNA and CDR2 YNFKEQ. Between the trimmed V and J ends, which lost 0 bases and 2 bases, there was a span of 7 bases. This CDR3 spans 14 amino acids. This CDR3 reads CASSQEHSNYGYTF. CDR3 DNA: TGTGCCAGCAGCCAAGAGCACAGCAACTATGGCTACACCTTC.

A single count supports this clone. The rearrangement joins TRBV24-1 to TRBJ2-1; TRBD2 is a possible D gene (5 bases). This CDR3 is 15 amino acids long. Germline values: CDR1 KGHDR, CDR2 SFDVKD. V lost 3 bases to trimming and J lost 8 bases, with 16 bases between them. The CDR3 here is CATSDPRVALDEQFF. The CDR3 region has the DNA TGTGCCACCAGTGATCCCCGGGTAGCACTAGATGAGCAGTTCTTC.

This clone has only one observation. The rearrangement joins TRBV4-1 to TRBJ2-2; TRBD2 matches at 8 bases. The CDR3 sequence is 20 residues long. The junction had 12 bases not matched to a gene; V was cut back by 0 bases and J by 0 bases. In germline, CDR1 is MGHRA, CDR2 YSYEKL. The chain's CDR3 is CASSQDGSGSRNPNTGELFF. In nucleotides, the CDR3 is TGCGCCAGCAGCCAAGATGGGAGCGGGAGCCGCAATCCGAACACCGGGGAGCTGTTTTTT.

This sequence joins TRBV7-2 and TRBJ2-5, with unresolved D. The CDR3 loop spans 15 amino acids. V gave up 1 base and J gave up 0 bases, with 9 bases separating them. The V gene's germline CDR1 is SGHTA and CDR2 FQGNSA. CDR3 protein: CASSLVTAYQETQYF. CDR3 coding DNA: TGTGCCAGCAGCTTAGTTACCGCGTACCAAGAGACCCAGTACTTC.

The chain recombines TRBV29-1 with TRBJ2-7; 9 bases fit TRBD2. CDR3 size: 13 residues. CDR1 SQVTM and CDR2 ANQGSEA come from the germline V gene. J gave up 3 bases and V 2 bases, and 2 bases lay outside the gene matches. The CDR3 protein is CSVELAGYYEQYF. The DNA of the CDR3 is TGCAGCGTTGAACTAGCGGGGTACTACGAGCAGTACTTC.

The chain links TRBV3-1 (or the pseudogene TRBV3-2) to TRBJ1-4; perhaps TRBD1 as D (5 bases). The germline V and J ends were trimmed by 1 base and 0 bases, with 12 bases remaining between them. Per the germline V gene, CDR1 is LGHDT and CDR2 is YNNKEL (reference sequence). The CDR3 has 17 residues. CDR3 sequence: CASSQVGRGATNEKLFF. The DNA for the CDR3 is TGTGCCAGCAGCCAAGTCGGGCGGGGGGCAACTAATGAAAAACTGTTTTTT.

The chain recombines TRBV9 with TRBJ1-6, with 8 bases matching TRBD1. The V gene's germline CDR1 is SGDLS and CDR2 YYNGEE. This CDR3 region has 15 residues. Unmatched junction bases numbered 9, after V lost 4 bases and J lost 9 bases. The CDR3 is CASSTTGTGGSPLHF. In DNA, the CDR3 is TGTGCCAGCAGCACAACCGGGACAGGCGGTTCACCCCTCCACTTT.

The CDR3 DNA follows: TGCGCCAGCTTCGACCCCCGGGGCACAGATACGCAGTATTTT. This gives the protein CASFDPRGTDTQYF. The chain recombines TRBV5-1 with TRBJ2-3; D gene unclear. CDR1 SGHRS and CDR2 YFSETQ come from the germline V gene. The V and J ends lost 7 bases and 1 base respectively, with 13 bases between them. The CDR3 is 14 amino acids.

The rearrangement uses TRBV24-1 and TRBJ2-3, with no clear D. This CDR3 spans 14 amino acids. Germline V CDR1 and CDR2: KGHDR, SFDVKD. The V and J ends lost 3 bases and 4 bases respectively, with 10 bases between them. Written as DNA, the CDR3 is TGTGCCACCAGTGATCGGTTGTCGGCAGATACGCAGTATTTT. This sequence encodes CATSDRLSADTQYF.

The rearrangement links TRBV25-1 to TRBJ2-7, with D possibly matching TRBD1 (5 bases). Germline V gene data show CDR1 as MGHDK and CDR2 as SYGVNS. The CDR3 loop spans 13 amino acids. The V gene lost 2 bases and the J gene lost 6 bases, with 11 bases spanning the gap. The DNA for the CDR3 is TGTGCCAGCAGTGAAGTCAGGGTGGGCGAGCAGTACTTC. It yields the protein CASSEVRVGEQYF.

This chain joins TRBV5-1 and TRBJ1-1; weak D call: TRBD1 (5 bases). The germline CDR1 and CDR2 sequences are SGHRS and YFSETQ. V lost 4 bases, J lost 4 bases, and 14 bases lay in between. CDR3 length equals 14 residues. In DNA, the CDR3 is TGCGCCAGCAGCCCGACCGTCGGGGGCACTGAAGCTTTCTTT. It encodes CASSPTVGGTEAFF.

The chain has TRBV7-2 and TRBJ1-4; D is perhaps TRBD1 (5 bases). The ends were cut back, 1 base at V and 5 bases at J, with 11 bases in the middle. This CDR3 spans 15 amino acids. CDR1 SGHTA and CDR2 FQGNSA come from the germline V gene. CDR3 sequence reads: CASSLGQGSNEKLFF. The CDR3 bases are TGTGCCAGCAGCTTAGGGCAGGGATCGAATGAAAAACTGTTTTTT.

The CDR3 region has the DNA TGTGCCAGCAGCTTCGGGAGGCCTCCGGGTAATGAGCAGTTCTTC. Residues: CASSFGRPPGNEQFF. The chain joins TRBV7-8 to TRBJ2-1, with 7 positions matching TRBD2. This CDR3 contains 15 residues. V lost 3 bases and J lost 7; bases outside the gene matches: 9. In germline, CDR1 is SGHVS, CDR2 FQNEAQ.

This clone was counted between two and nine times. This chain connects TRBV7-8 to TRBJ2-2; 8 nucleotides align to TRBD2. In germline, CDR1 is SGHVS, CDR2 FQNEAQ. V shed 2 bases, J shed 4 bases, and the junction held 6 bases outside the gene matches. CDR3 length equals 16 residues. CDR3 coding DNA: TGTGCCAGCAGCTTAATCGGGAGGGCCTTCACCGGGGAGCTGTTTTTT. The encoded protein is CASSLIGRAFTGELFF. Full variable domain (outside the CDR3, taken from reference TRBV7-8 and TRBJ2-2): GAGVSQSPRYKVAKRGQDVALRCDPISGHVSLFWYQQALGQGPEFLTYFQNEAQLDKSGLPSDRFFAERPEGSVSTLKIQRTQQEDSAVYLCASSLIGRAFTGELFFGEGSRLTVL.

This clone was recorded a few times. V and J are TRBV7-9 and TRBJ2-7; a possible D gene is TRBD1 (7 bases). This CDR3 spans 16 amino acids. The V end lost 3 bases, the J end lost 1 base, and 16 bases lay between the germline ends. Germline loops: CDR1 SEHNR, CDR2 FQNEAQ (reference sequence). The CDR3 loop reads CASSLTSTGTSYEQYF. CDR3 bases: TGTGCCAGCAGCTTGACCTCGACAGGGACTTCCTACGAGCAGTACTTC.

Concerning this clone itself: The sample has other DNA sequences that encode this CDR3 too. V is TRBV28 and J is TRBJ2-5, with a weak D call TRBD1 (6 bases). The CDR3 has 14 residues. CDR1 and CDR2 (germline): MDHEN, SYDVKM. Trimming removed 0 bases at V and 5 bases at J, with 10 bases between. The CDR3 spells CASSLWGQGETQYF. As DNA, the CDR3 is TGTGCCAGCAGTTTATGGGGACAAGGGGAGACCCAGTACTTC.

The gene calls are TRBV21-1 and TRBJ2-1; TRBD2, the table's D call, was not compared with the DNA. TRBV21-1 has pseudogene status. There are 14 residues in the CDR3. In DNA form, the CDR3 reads TGTGCCAGCAGCAAAGAGGGACTAGGAAATGAGCAGTTCTTC. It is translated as CASSKEGLGNEQFF.

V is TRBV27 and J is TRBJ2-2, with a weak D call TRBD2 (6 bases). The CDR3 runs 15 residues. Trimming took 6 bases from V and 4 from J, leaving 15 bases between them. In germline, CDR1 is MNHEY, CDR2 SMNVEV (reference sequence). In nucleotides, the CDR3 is TGTGCCAGCAGAACTCAGGGAGGAAGCACCGGGGAGCTGTTTTTT. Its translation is CASRTQGGSTGELFF.

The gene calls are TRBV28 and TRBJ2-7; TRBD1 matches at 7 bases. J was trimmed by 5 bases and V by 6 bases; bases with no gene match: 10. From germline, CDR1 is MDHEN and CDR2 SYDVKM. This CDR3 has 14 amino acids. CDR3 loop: CASSRGQSPDEQYF. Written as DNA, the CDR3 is TGTGCCAGCAGCCGGGGACAGTCACCTGACGAGCAGTACTTC.